This T cell receptor (beta chain) was documented in a study of human T cells and chemical hapten exposure. Study background: Reading of the patch tests, which applied 0.01% DPC to the upper back, occurred at 6 days.

This sample's time point: patch test 3, about 24 weeks after DPC sensitization. The treatment denotes: therapeutic diphenylcyclopropenone sensitization with weekly scalp DPC. At every patch-test visit, blood was drawn before the patch test was applied. During construction of the library, unique molecular identifiers were attached to individual cDNA molecules for quantitative, reproducible TCR counting. Original processing notes: Samples ranged from about 20,000 to 750,000 TCRs, with a median of roughly 93,000. One entry per CDR3 protein, called by TCRdb with MiXCR from the RACE reads. TCRdb, not the authors, supplied the V and J calls. The sample records 50,000 to 80,000 distinct CDR3 sequences, approximately 11% being singletons. There are 17 residues in the CDR3. Germline V lookup: CDR1 MRHNA, CDR2 SNTAGT. V dropped 0 bases and J dropped 5; count of bases not matched to a gene: 6.

The sample here was whole blood, taken in connection with sensitization to the hapten diphenylcyclopropenone (DPC). The chain carries TRBV6-4 and TRBJ2-1, with 11 bases fitting TRBD2. This sequence was found in a woman in her 30s with alopecia areata. Some clones in this sample may be carry-over from other donors' samples. CDR3 nucleotide sequence: TGTGCCAGCAGTGACTCGCCCGGGACTAGCGGACACAATGAGCAGTTCTTC. Translation: CASSDSPGTSGHNEQFF.